Listed below are T cell receptor beta chains from one sample, sequenced in a study of T cells in Graves' hyperthyroidism and ophthalmopathy. TCRdb re-called the multiplex PCR reads through MiXCR, storing one row per CDR3 protein. The sample lists hundreds of thousands of distinct CDR3 sequences; 13% to 15% were seen once. The sample consisted of blood. The receptors stem from a woman in her sixties with Graves' ophthalmopathy. The CDR3 runs from the conserved cysteine through the conserved F or W. The D gene is left open where the match is weak. Clone size is stated in some rows and not others, as once, few, many or a class when expanded.

size,D,J,V,length,CDR3,DNA
.,.,TRBJ2-5,TRBV19,16,CASSILGREQKETQYF,TGTGCCAGTAGTATACTTGGCAGGGAGCAAAAAGAGACCCAGTACTTC
many,.,TRBJ1-4,TRBV30,13,CAWSERTNEKLFF,TGTGCCTGGAGTGAGCGGACTAATGAAAAACTGTTTTTT
.,TRBD1,TRBJ1-3,TRBV6-1,20,CASSEPFSWDRLSSGNTIYF,TGTGCCAGCAGTGAACCCTTCTCTTGGGACAGACTAAGCTCTGGAAACACCATATATTTT
many,TRBD2,TRBJ2-5,TRBV20-1,16,CSARRTSGRRQETQYF,TGCAGTGCGCGACGGACTAGCGGGCGGAGACAAGAGACCCAGTACTTC
many,TRBD1,TRBJ2-1,TRBV12-3/TRBV12-4,15,CASSRTGGPYNEQFF,TGTGCCAGCAGTCGGACAGGGGGTCCCTACAATGAGCAGTTCTTC
.,TRBD1,TRBJ1-2,TRBV20-1,14,CSARSSGGYYGYTF,TGCAGTGCTAGGTCGTCAGGGGGCTACTATGGCTACACCTTC
many,.,TRBJ2-7,TRBV5-1,11,CASSRQDEQYF,TGCGCCAGCAGTCGGCAGGACGAGCAGTACTTC
.,.,TRBJ1-6,TRBV20-1,17,CSALGHRTVKDNSPLHF,TGCAGTGCTCTTGGCCATCGAACGGTTAAGGATAATTCACCCCTCCACTTT
many,.,TRBJ2-7,TRBV28,15,CASSFRTPVAYEQYF,TGTGCCAGCAGTTTTAGGACTCCTGTTGCCTACGAGCAGTACTTC
many,.,TRBJ1-1,TRBV29-1,15,CSVEDYRAMGTEAFF,TGCAGCGTTGAAGATTATAGGGCGATGGGCACTGAAGCTTTCTTT
.,TRBD2,TRBJ2-7,TRBV20-1,15,CSAKAGTSGDNEQYF,TGCAGTGCTAAAGCCGGGACTAGCGGGGACAATGAGCAGTACTTC
many,TRBD2,TRBJ2-3,TRBV28,15,CASRPSGRAGDTQYF,TGTGCCAGCAGACCTAGCGGGAGGGCCGGAGATACGCAGTATTTT
few,.,TRBJ2-1,TRBV6-1,16,CASSFSSGDGYNEQFF,TGTGCCAGCAGTTTTTCCAGCGGCGACGGTTACAATGAGCAGTTCTTC
many,.,TRBJ2-3,TRBV5-1,14,CASSLGQPRDTQYF,TGCGCCAGCAGCTTGGGACAGCCCAGGGATACGCAGTATTTT
few,.,TRBJ2-7,TRBV20-1,14,CSGGGRALLHEQYF,TGCAGTGGAGGGGGGAGGGCCCTCTTACACGAGCAGTACTTC
many,.,TRBJ2-7,TRBV7-9,15,CASSLTRAPGGEQYF,TGTGCCAGCAGCTTAACTCGAGCTCCGGGCGGGGAGCAGTACTTC
few,TRBD1,TRBJ2-2,TRBV6-1,13,CASSDRGPGELFF,TGTGCCAGCAGTGACAGGGGGCCCGGGGAGCTGTTTTTT
many,TRBD2,TRBJ2-3,TRBV5-1,15,CASSSGLAGVDTQYF,TGCGCCAGCAGCTCGGGACTAGCGGGAGTGGATACGCAGTATTTT
few,.,TRBJ2-5,TRBV5-8,14,CASSLDRPGETQYF,TGTGCCAGCAGCCTGGACAGACCCGGGGAGACCCAGTACTTC
many,TRBD2,TRBJ2-5,TRBV20-1,13,CSAAGEGGETQYF,TGCAGTGCAGCGGGAGAGGGTGGGGAGACCCAGTACTTC
few,.,TRBJ2-1,TRBV30,15,CAWSGGVSLDNEQFF,TGTGCCTGGAGTGGGGGGGTGTCCCTGGATAATGAGCAGTTCTTC
many,TRBD2,TRBJ2-5,TRBV2,14,CASSRLAGEETQYF,TGTGCCAGCAGTCGACTAGCGGGAGAAGAGACCCAGTACTTC
many,TRBD2,TRBJ2-1,TRBV7-3,16,CASSQSLAGGGHEQFF,TGTGCCAGCTCCCAGAGCCTAGCGGGGGGGGGCCATGAGCAGTTCTTC
many,TRBD1,TRBJ1-6,TRBV2,15,CASRGQSPYNSPLHF,TGTGCCAGCAGGGGACAGAGCCCTTATAATTCACCCCTCCACTTT
many,TRBD1,TRBJ2-5,TRBV10-3,18,CAISEPPPRDREGETQYF,TGTGCCATCAGTGAGCCACCCCCCCGGGACAGGGAGGGAGAGACCCAGTACTTC
.,.,TRBJ2-6,TRBV3-1,14,CASSPNSGANVLTF,TGTGCCAGCAGCCCAAACTCTGGGGCCAACGTCCTGACTTTC
.,.,TRBJ2-1,TRBV28,14,CASSSNYQANEQFF,TGTGCCAGCAGCTCAAACTACCAGGCCAATGAGCAGTTCTTC
few,TRBD1,TRBJ2-7,TRBV4-2,16,CASSQGDRVYPDEQYF,TGTGCCAGCAGCCAAGGGGACAGGGTTTACCCAGACGAGCAGTACTTC
many,.,TRBJ2-1,TRBV10-3,13,CAISARANDEQFF,TGTGCCATCAGTGCGCGGGCGAACGATGAGCAGTTCTTC
many,TRBD2,TRBJ2-1,TRBV12-3/TRBV12-4,13,CASSLAGGREQFF,TGTGCCAGCAGTTTAGCGGGAGGGCGCGAGCAGTTCTTC
many,.,TRBJ2-7,TRBV6-1,15,CASSEAMSFSLGWYF,TGTGCCAGCAGTGAAGCAATGTCCTTTTCTCTCGGATGGTACTTC
few,TRBD2,TRBJ2-2,TRBV28,18,CASSPFTSGISNTGELFF,TGTGCCAGCAGTCCCTTCACTAGCGGGATTTCTAACACCGGGGAGCTGTTTTTT
many,TRBD2,TRBJ2-1,TRBV7-2,17,CASTPRGGASGYNEQFF,TGTGCCAGCACCCCTCGGGGGGGCGCAAGCGGCTACAATGAGCAGTTCTTC
few,.,TRBJ1-5,TRBV2,14,CASSDGGGNQPQHF,TGTGCCAGCAGTGATGGGGGGGGCAATCAGCCCCAGCATTTT
many,TRBD1,TRBJ2-1,TRBV3-1,16,CASSKVGTGWYNEQFF,TGTGCCAGCAGCAAGGTCGGGACAGGGTGGTACAATGAGCAGTTCTTC
.,TRBD1,TRBJ2-4,TRBV28,15,CASNPQGAEKNIQYF,TGTGCCAGCAACCCTCAGGGGGCCGAAAAAAACATTCAGTACTTC